A selection of T cell receptor beta chains follows, all from one sample in a study of response to subunit inactivated influenza vaccine. MiXCR was run by TCRdb on the RT-PCR reads, yielding one entry per CDR3 protein. The table has about 520,000 distinct CDR3 sequences, roughly 9.7% seen once. Sequences were derived from PBMCs from blood, sampled about 40 days after vaccination. The receptors were gathered from a man aged 45-60 years who received an inactivated influenza vaccine. CDR3s leave out the opening cysteine and the closing phenylalanine or tryptophan.

TRBV2 | ASSRIGGEQF
TRBV4-1 | ASSQDGLTYEQY
TRBV29-1 | SVRLAREETQY
TRBV12-3/TRBV12-4 | ASSTSPQGERYGYT
TRBV6-5 | ASSRGPLSGNTIY
TRBV29-1 | SVAPQGSVTEAF
TRBV6-1 | ASTLSGTGTDTQY
TRBV6-2/TRBV6-3 | ASSYPQLAGALTQY
TRBV10-3 | AISVVQSTDTQY
TRBV29-1 | SGSQGATYNEQF
TRBV7-2 | ASSPSRDEQF
TRBV12-3/TRBV12-4 | ASSHYSGGQTQY
TRBV14 | ASSQGLTSYEQY
TRBV10-3 | AIKSGLVTDTQY
TRBV5-1 | ASSSGEGKETQY
TRBV20-1 | SARGRDRGNEQF
TRBV6-1 | ASSAPRTGMLSEQF
TRBV7-2 | ASSTMGVLTDTQY
TRBV6-5 | ASSYSLFRVSPLH
TRBV12-3/TRBV12-4 | ASSLSNGGAETQY
TRBV7-9 | ASGSSGGYT
TRBV5-5 | ASSLNRGKGSPLH
TRBV11-2 | ASSVPIGTSGSYEQY
TRBV12-3/TRBV12-4 | ASSLPGGPGETQY
TRBV18 | ASSPQSGTRTNTQY
TRBV20-1 | CARDLLQTSGTDTQY
TRBV5-1 | ASKSKANTEAF
TRBV5-5 | ASSYDGQGWGYT
TRBV28 | ATHWTGDSAYEQY
TRBV14 | ASSLQARLRQF
TRBV12-3/TRBV12-4 | ASSLVQSEAF
TRBV24-1 | ATSVGGNGYT
TRBV29-1 | SVEKGSPNEQF
TRBV7-2 | ASSSPLRGAHEQY
TRBV20-1 | SAKSRPADHEQY
TRBV27 | ASSLRGHFTYEQY
TRBV3-1 | ASSQDSRTPFQY
TRBV7-2 | ASSLEFGNTIY
TRBV7-9 | ASSLGTGNNEQF
TRBV9 | ASSVFGSDLTGELF
TRBV7-8 | ASSPGTFHEQF
TRBV4-3 | ASSQGQGVYDNEQF
TRBV10-3 | AIKGEVNTEAF
TRBV6-1 | ASSEAGGTYEQY
TRBV5-1 | ASSQIEGGNTEAF
TRBV24-1 | ATSDLRSGLAATGELF
TRBV29-1 | SAGMAMDTQY
TRBV5-1 | ASSPREDRGREQY
TRBV5-5 | ASSFPAGYEQY
TRBV7-8 | ASSFGAGAPYGYT
TRBV7-2 | ASSFGQQETQY
TRBV12-3/TRBV12-4 | ASSLGSGSYEQY
TRBV20-1 | SASGTANSGTQY
TRBV12-3/TRBV12-4 | ASSLGRVYIQY
TRBV29-1 | SASGGLSTDTQY
TRBV5-1 | ASSSGAYQETQY
TRBV12-3/TRBV12-4 | ASNPGGALYEQF
TRBV15 | ATSRDGTGLKNIQY
TRBV12-3/TRBV12-4 | ASSRDITGQY